This T cell receptor beta chain emerged from a study of regulatory T cells in long-lasting Graves disease. Study-level results: Clonotypes that were public and shared totalled a few thousand in persistent patients versus 966 in new patients.

Sample time point: newly diagnosed GD, antithyroid drugs for less than 3 months. Making the TCR library involved RNA that had been extracted from PBMCs. Library construction for TCR beta used iRepertoire HTBI primers and Arm-PCR of CDR3 regions. One entry per CDR3 protein results from TCRdb running MiXCR on the multiplex PCR reads. The sample shows almost 450,000 distinct CDR3 sequences, about a sixth of them seen only once. This clonotype has ten or more counts. The antigen is not known. V lost 0 bases and J 6 bases, leaving 11 bases between the germline ends. Germline V gene sequence: CDR1 GTSNPN, CDR2 SVGIG (reference sequence). This CDR3 has 13 residues. The same specimen was also included in a second study, on T cells in Graves' hyperthyroidism and ophthalmopathy. That source adds: Initially, a first-round RT-PCR of the TCR CDR3 employed the HTBI primer set.

The sample in question was peripheral blood mononuclear cells (PBMCs), obtained at new diagnosis, from a patient treated with antithyroid drugs. The chain uses TRBV30 and TRBJ1-2, with D possibly TRBD1 on 5 matching bases. This TCR derives from a woman in her twenties or thirties with Graves disease. In DNA, the CDR3 is TGTGCCTGGAGTGTAGCAGGGACGGATGGCTACACCTTC. Translating it yields CAWSVAGTDGYTF. The variable domain in full, completed from reference TRBV30 and TRBJ1-2, reads SQTIHQWPATLVQPVGSPLSLECTVEGTSNPNLYWYRQAAGRGLQLLFYSVGIGQISSEVPQNLSASRPQDRQFILSSKKLLLSDSGFYLCAWSVAGTDGYTFGSGTRLTVV.